The following is a TCR beta chain sequence with its context. Its antigen is not known. The CDR3 loop spans 15 amino acids. Trimming cost V 1 base and J 4 bases; bases outside gene matches: 3. Germline CDR1 reads SEHNR; CDR2 reads FQNEAQ (reference sequence). The sample comes from a study of chemoradiotherapy in HPV16-positive cancers. Study findings and constraints: The functional HPV-specific definition rests on just a couple of HPV16-positive patients.

Assay: immunoSEQ multiplex PCR; the TCRdb copy retains only in-frame clones and omits some. Of under 15,000 clones in the sample, about four fifths were seen once. The rearrangement uses TRBV7-9 and TRBJ1-4; 7 nucleotides line up with TRBD1. The source is a human donor with HPV-associated anogenital cancer. The specimen was collected from a patient who underwent chemoradiotherapy. CDR3 nucleotides: TGTGCCAGCAGCTTAGAGGGGGCGAGTAATGAAAAACTGTTTTTT. This encodes CASSLEGASNEKLFF.